This T cell receptor beta chain was retrieved from a study of T cells after yellow fever vaccination. V gave up 4 bases and J gave up 6 bases; unmatched junction bases: 8. CDR3 size: 14 residues. Germline V gene sequence: CDR1 SGHDT, CDR2 YYEEEE. TCRdb analysed the 5' RACE reads with MiXCR anew, one entry per CDR3 protein. The sample holds about 63,000 distinct CDR3 sequences, 7.4% seen once. Sample: CD8+ T cells sorted from PBMCs, taken 15 days after the yellow fever booster vaccination. J is TRBJ1-1 and V is TRBV5-6; TRBD1 aligns across 8 bases. The receptor was isolated from a man aged 25 to 45 who received the YFV17D yellow fever vaccine. The CDR3 nucleotides are TGTGCCAGCAGCGAGGACAGGGCTAATCCTGAAGCTTTCTTT. Translating it yields CASSEDRANPEAFF.